The 9 T cell receptor beta chains reported below all come from one sample, sequenced in a study of cytomegalovirus exposure and HLA in healthy donors. Primers: 60 Vbeta forward and 13 Jbeta reverse. The method was immunoSEQ multiplex PCR; TCRdb's version includes in-frame clones alone and lacks a portion of them. Of about 69,000 clones detected, 68% appear once; the ten largest clones hold over 9.5%. The sample consisted of PBMCs. All receptors derive from a young woman in good health and CMV-seronegative.

This clone was found a few times. The V call is TRBV5-1, the J call TRBJ1-3; D might be TRBD1 (6 bases). V was shortened by 4 bases and J by 2 bases, with 13 bases between the two germline ends. The germline V gene has CDR1 SGHRS and CDR2 YFSETQ. The CDR3 runs to 15 residues. The CDR3 nucleotides read TGCGCCAGCAGCCGTATCAGGGGAGCTGGAAACACCATATATTTT. Translated, it gives CASSRIRGAGNTIYF. The complete variable domain, with remaining parts taken from reference TRBV5-1 and TRBJ1-3, reads KAGVTQTPRYLIKTRGQQVTLSCSPISGHRSVSWYQQTPGQGLQFLFEYFSETQRNKGNFPGRFSGRQFSNSRSEMNVSTLELGDSALYLCASSRIRGAGNTIYFGEGSWLTVV.

This clone was recorded a few times. This chain links TRBV19 with TRBJ1-5; 8 nucleotides match TRBD1. CDR1 and CDR2 from the germline V gene are LNHDA and SQIVND (reference sequence). The trim removed 1 base at V and 6 bases at J, leaving 5 bases unmatched. This CDR3 comprises 15 residues. The CDR3 loop reads CASSIASQGAQPQHF. CDR3 DNA: TGTGCCAGTAGTATAGCGTCCCAGGGGGCTCAGCCCCAGCATTTT.

This clone was detected only a few times. The V and J genes are TRBV5-6 and TRBJ1-4; unclear D gene. From germline, CDR1 is SGHDT and CDR2 YYEEEE. The CDR3 length is 15 residues. V lost 3 bases, J lost 1 base, and 10 bases lay in between. The CDR3: CASSWKGGTNEKLFF. CDR3 sequence (DNA): TGTGCCAGCAGCTGGAAGGGAGGAACTAATGAAAAACTGTTTTTT.

V gene TRBV5-4 combines with J gene TRBJ1-6, with 9 bases aligning to TRBD1. The V gene end was trimmed by 3 bases and the J gene end by 9 bases; junction bases not matched to a gene: 4. Germline assignment: CDR1 SGHNT and CDR2 YYREEE (reference sequence). The CDR3 length is 14 residues. This chain's CDR3 is CASSWDRAISPLHF. The CDR3 bases are TGTGCCAGCAGCTGGGACAGGGCGATTTCACCCCTCCACTTT.

This clone was counted between two and nine times. The CDR3 spells CAISQGAKNIQYF. The CDR3 DNA sequence: TGTGCCATCAGTCAGGGGGCCAAAAACATTCAGTACTTC. The gene calls are TRBV10-3 and TRBJ2-4, with D possibly matching TRBD1 (6 bases). The CDR3 is 13 amino acids. From germline, CDR1 is ENHRY and CDR2 SYGVKD. The V end was cut by 5 bases, the J end by 1 base, with 6 bases between.

The chain joins TRBV6-5 to TRBJ1-2; D unclear. The CDR3 is made up of 15 amino acids. Trimming stripped 6 bases from V and 5 bases from J, with 19 bases between. Germline values: CDR1 MNHEY, CDR2 SVGAGI. The CDR3 DNA follows: TGTGCCAGCAGCTCGGGAGGTTGGGGTTTTTATGGCTACACCTTC. This encodes CASSSGGWGFYGYTF.

This clone was detected once. The V and J genes are TRBV12-5 and TRBJ1-3, with TRBD1 matching over 7 bases. The ends lost 8 bases at V and 4 bases at J; junction bases unmatched: 8. The length of the CDR3 is 14 residues. Germline values: CDR1 LGHNT, CDR2 FRNRAP. CDR3 coding DNA: TGTGCTAGTCAGGGGGTCGGGCCCGGAAACACCATATATTTT. It yields the protein CASQGVGPGNTIYF.

This rearrangement joins TRBV2 to TRBJ1-5; D is unclear. Germline loops: CDR1 SNHLY, CDR2 FYNNEI. Between the trimmed V and J ends, which lost 4 bases and 5 bases, there was a span of 9 bases. The length of the CDR3 is 13 residues. This CDR3 is CASSVMRDQPQHF. In nucleotides, the CDR3 is TGTGCCAGCAGTGTAATGAGGGATCAGCCCCAGCATTTT.

The chain uses TRBV7-3 and TRBJ2-1; tentative D call: TRBD2 (6 bases). The CDR3 spans 15 residues. Germline-derived CDR1 and CDR2 are SGHTA and FQGTGA. V was clipped by 2 bases and J by 0 bases, with 8 bases between them. The DNA for the CDR3 is TGTGCCAGCAGCTTACTTAGCGGCTCCTACAATGAGCAGTTCTTC. Translated: CASSLLSGSYNEQFF.